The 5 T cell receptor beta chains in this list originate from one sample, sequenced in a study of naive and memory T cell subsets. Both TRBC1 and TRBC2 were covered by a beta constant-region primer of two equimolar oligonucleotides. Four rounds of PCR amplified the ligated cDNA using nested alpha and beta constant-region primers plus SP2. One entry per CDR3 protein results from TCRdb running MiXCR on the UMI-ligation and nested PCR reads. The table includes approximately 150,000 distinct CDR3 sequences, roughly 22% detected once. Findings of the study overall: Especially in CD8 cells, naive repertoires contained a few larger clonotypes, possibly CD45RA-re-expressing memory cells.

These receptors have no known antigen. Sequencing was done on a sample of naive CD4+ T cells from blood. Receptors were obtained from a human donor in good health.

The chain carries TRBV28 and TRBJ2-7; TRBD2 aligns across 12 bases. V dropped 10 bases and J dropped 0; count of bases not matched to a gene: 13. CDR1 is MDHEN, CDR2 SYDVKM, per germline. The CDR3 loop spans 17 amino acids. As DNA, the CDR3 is TGTGCCACCGCCGGGACTAGCGGGTTAAGATTCTCCTACGAGCAGTACTTC. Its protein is CATAGTSGLRFSYEQYF.

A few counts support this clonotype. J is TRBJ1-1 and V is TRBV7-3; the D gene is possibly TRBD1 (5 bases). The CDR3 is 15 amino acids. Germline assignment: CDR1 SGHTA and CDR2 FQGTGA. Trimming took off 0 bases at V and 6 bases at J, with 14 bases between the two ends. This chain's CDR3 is CASSLTGLSNAEAFF. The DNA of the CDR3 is TGTGCCAGCAGCTTAACGGGACTCTCCAACGCTGAAGCTTTCTTT.

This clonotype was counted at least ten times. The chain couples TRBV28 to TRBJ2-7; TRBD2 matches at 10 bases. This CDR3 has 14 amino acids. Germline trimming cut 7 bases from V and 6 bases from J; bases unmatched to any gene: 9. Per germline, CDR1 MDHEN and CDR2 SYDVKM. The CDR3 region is CASIVAGGYGEQYF. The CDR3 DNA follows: TGTGCCAGCATCGTAGCGGGGGGTTATGGCGAGCAGTACTTC.

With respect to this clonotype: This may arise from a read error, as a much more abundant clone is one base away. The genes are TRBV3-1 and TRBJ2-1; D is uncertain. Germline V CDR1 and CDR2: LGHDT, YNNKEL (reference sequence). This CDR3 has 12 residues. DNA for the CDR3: TGTGTCAGCAGCCCTTCGACAATTGCGCAGTTCTTC. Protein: CVSSPSTIAQFF.

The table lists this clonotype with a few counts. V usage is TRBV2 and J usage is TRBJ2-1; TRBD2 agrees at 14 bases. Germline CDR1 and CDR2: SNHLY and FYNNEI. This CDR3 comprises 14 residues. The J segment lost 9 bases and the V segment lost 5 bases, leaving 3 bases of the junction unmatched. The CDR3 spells CASSSGLAGVEQFF. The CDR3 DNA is TGTGCCAGCAGTTCGGGACTAGCGGGAGTTGAGCAGTTCTTC.